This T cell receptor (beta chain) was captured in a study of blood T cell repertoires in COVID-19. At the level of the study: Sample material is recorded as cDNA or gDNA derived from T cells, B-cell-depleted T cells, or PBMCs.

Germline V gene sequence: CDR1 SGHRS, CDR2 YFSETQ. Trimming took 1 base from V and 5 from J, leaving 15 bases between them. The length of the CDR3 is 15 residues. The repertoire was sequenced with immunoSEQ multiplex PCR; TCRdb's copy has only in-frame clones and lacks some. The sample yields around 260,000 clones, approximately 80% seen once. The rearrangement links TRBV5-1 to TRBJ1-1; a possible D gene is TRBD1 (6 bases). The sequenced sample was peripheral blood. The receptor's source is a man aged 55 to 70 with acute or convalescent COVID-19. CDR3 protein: CASSLSGGAWTEAFF. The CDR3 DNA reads TGCGCCAGCAGCTTGAGTGGGGGGGCGTGGACTGAAGCTTTCTTT.